This entry lists 21 T cell receptor beta chains sequenced from one sample in a study of T cells in Graves' hyperthyroidism and ophthalmopathy (dated by TCRdb to about 2019). Libraries were constructed by multiplex PCR. The instrument given in TCRdb is Illumina HiSeq 2000. The TCR beta CDR3 regions were amplified from RNA transcripts. For the first round of RT-PCR on the TCR CDR3, the HTBI primer set was used together with the Qiagen OneStep RT-PCR kit. TCRdb reanalyzed the raw reads on its own, using fastp at Q25 for trimming and MiXCR for clone calling, and kept in-frame beta chains. Each entry is one CDR3 protein sequence, shown with its most common DNA and genes. This sample has about 560,000 distinct CDR3 sequences in its table, and 16% of those were observed once. Around 19% of the sample is taken by the ten largest. The sequenced material came from blood. All receptors come from a woman between 18 and 30 years old with Graves' hyperthyroidism.

The genes are TRBV4-1 and TRBJ1-2; TRBD1 might be the D (5 bases). The CDR3 contains 15 residues. V lost 3 bases, J lost 1 base, and 12 bases lay in between. Germline CDR1 is MGHRA and CDR2 is YSYEKL. The CDR3 DNA reads TGCGCCAGCAGCCATCTCGACAGAATTAACTATGGCTACACCTTC. Its translation: CASSHLDRINYGYTF.

This clonotype showed up many times. The chain has TRBV27 and TRBJ1-5, with 7 bases fitting TRBD1. The CDR3 loop spans 14 amino acids. V lost 5 bases and J lost 5; bases outside the gene matches: 6. The V gene's germline CDR1 is MNHEY and CDR2 SMNVEV (reference sequence). CDR3 in DNA: TGTGCCAGCAGTAAGGGACAGATGTATCAGCCCCAGCATTTT. It is translated as CASSKGQMYQPQHF.

The DNA for the CDR3 is TGTAGTACCCTTGTTCTACCTCATAACTATGGCTACACCTTC. Its translation: CSTLVLPHNYGYTF. This chain links TRBV28 with TRBJ1-2; D gene unclear. This CDR3 region has 14 residues. Per germline, CDR1 MDHEN and CDR2 SYDVKM.

At least ten counts were recorded for this clonotype. This rearrangement joins TRBV28 to TRBJ1-2; D gene ambiguous. The CDR3 has 13 amino acids. V lost 7 bases to trimming and J lost 1 base, with 10 bases between them. Per the germline V gene, CDR1 is MDHEN and CDR2 is SYDVKM. In DNA form, the CDR3 reads TGTGCCAGCACAAATTTAATTAACTATGGCTACACCTTC. It encodes CASTNLINYGYTF.

This clonotype was seen ten or more times. This rearrangement joins TRBV12-3 or TRBV12-4 to TRBJ2-7, with TRBD2 identical over 7 bases. With 5 bases clipped from V and 0 bases from J, the junction kept 7 bases outside the gene matches. CDR3 size: 15 residues. The CDR3 sequence: CASSLGLESSYEQYF. CDR3 bases: TGTGCCAGCAGTCTCGGACTAGAGAGCTCCTACGAGCAGTACTTC.

In its sample, this clonotype was seen many times. V is TRBV7-2 and J is TRBJ2-7, with 14 bases identical to TRBD2. This CDR3 has 21 residues. Trimming took 3 bases from V and 0 from J; bases not matched to a gene: 16. CDR1 and CDR2 (germline): SGHTA, FQGNSA. The CDR3 is CASSLRSKGLAGAKSSYEQYF. CDR3 in DNA: TGTGCCAGCAGCTTGAGAAGTAAGGGACTAGCGGGGGCGAAAAGCTCCTACGAGCAGTACTTC.

With regard to this clonotype: This may come from a read error, since a much larger clone is one base off. The gene calls are TRBV27 and TRBJ2-5, with D unclear. The germline V gene has CDR1 MNHEY and CDR2 SMNVEV (reference sequence). The V end lost 4 bases, the J end lost 5 bases, and 11 bases lay between the germline ends. The CDR3 loop spans 13 amino acids. This CDR3 reads CASSSSGWETQYF. In nucleotides, the CDR3 is TGTGCCAGCAGTTCCTCGGGCTGGGAGACCCAGTACTTC.

This clonotype was seen ten or more times. The V call is TRBV2, the J call TRBJ2-2, with 7 nucleotides matching TRBD1. This CDR3 has 14 amino acids. CDR1 and CDR2 from the germline V gene are SNHLY and FYNNEI. Trimming took 6 bases from V and 6 from J; bases not matched to a gene: 7. CDR3 residues: CASRGSTGAGELFF. In DNA, the CDR3 is TGTGCCAGCAGGGGGTCCACAGGGGCCGGGGAGCTGTTTTTT.

This clonotype came up a few times. The V gene is TRBV27, the J gene TRBJ1-3; TRBD1 matches 9 bases. The CDR3 consists of 18 residues. CDR1 and CDR2 (germline): MNHEY, SMNVEV (reference sequence). V shed 4 bases and J 0 bases; nucleotides not matched to a gene: 10. The CDR3 region has the DNA TGTGCCAGCAGTTCTATCGGGACAGGGTTTGGCTCTGGAAACACCATATATTTT. Its protein is CASSSIGTGFGSGNTIYF.

The CDR3: CASSPLRHEQFF. The DNA of the CDR3 is TGTGCCAGCAGCCCGCTTAGGCATGAGCAGTTCTTC. The chain uses TRBV7-9 and TRBJ2-1, with no clear D. Per germline, CDR1 SEHNR and CDR2 FQNEAQ (reference sequence). V was pared by 5 bases and J by 8 bases, with 10 bases between. The CDR3 covers 12 residues.

This clonotype appeared a few times. The gene calls are TRBV20-1 and TRBJ1-1, with a weak D call TRBD1 (5 bases). Per germline, CDR1 DFQATT and CDR2 SNEGSKA (reference sequence). This CDR3 has 11 residues. CDR3 protein: CTLGGNTEAFF. CDR3 DNA sequence: TGCACCCTCGGGGGGAACACTGAAGCTTTCTTT.

This clonotype was seen ten or more times. The chain employs TRBV18 and TRBJ2-7, with D possibly being TRBD2 (6 bases). Trimming stripped 2 bases from V and 8 bases from J, with 22 bases between. CDR3 size: 16 residues. From germline, CDR1 is KGHSH and CDR2 LQKENI. CDR3 nucleotide sequence: TGTGCCAGCTCACCAGATCGTGGTCTAGTCGGGGGTCAGCAGTACTTC. Its protein is CASSPDRGLVGGQQYF.

This chain joins TRBV4-1 and TRBJ1-5; tentative D call: TRBD1 (6 bases). V was trimmed by 1 base and J by 7 bases, leaving 14 bases between them. Germline V gene lookup returns CDR1 MGHRA and CDR2 YSYEKL. CDR3 length: 15 amino acids. As DNA, the CDR3 is TGCGCCAGCAGCCAAGGGGGGGCAGGGTACCAGCCCCAGCATTTT. As protein: CASSQGGAGYQPQHF.

This clonotype was counted only a few times. This chain uses TRBV9 with TRBJ1-3, with 7 bases fitting TRBD1. The length of the CDR3 is 17 residues. The germline V gene has CDR1 SGDLS and CDR2 YYNGEE. V trimming: 2 bases; J trimming: 2 bases; junction bases outside the gene matches: 10. CDR3 nucleotide sequence: TGTGCCAGCAGCGTCCGACAGGGACGTTCAACTGGAAACACCATATATTTT. The encoded protein is CASSVRQGRSTGNTIYF.

There are many counts of this clonotype. The rearrangement uses TRBV2 and TRBJ1-2; the match to TRBD1 covers 10 bases. With 7 bases clipped from V and 7 bases from J, the junction kept 12 bases outside the gene matches. Germline CDR1 SNHLY, CDR2 FYNNEI. This CDR3 has 15 residues. In DNA form, the CDR3 reads TGTGCCAGCATTTTTATTTGGACAGGGGGAAGTGGCTACACCTTC. Translation gives CASIFIWTGGSGYTF.

A few counts support this clonotype. The V and J genes are TRBV19 and TRBJ2-7; no reliable D call. The germline gives CDR1 LNHDA, CDR2 SQIVND (reference sequence). The CDR3 is 13 residues long. Trimming removed 6 bases at V and 1 base at J, with 10 bases between. The CDR3, as DNA: TGTGCCAGTAGGGTCTCCGGTTCCTACGAGCAGTACTTC. It codes for CASRVSGSYEQYF.

This clonotype was recorded many times. The chain has TRBV12-3 or TRBV12-4 and TRBJ1-2, with 7 bases matching TRBD1. Germline trimming cut 5 bases from V and 4 bases from J; bases unmatched to any gene: 4. This CDR3 spans 13 amino acids. The CDR3 DNA reads TGTGCCAGCAGTACGAGGGGGCTCTATGGCTACACCTTC. As protein: CASSTRGLYGYTF.

A few counts support this clonotype. CDR3 nucleotides: TGTGCCAGCAGCCTAGGGGACAGGCACGCCGGGGAGCTGTTTTTT. It yields the protein CASSLGDRHAGELFF. This chain joins TRBV11-1 and TRBJ2-2; 8 nucleotides match TRBD1. Germline values: CDR1 SGHAT, CDR2 FQDESV (reference sequence). V lost 5 bases, J lost 6 bases, and 8 bases stayed unmatched. This CDR3 spans 15 amino acids.

This clonotype was counted many times. The chain couples TRBV2 to TRBJ2-5; the match to TRBD2 covers 8 bases. The CDR3 contains 12 residues. The junction had 0 bases not matched to a gene; V was cut back by 8 bases and J by 1 base. From germline, CDR1 is SNHLY and CDR2 FYNNEI. This CDR3 is CASGLAQETQYF. CDR3 nucleotides: TGTGCCAGCGGACTAGCCCAAGAGACCCAGTACTTC.

Note on this clonotype: The junction departs from the called germline gene at one end, perhaps through a read error. This chain connects TRBV6-2 or TRBV6-3 to TRBJ1-1, with a possible D match to TRBD1 (5 bases). Per germline, CDR1 MNHEY and CDR2 SVGEGT. The CDR3 length is 14 residues. The CDR3 DNA is TGTGCCAGCAGTAACTATGGGGGGAACGCTGAAGCTTTCTTT. Translating gives CASSNYGGNAEAFF.

This chain joins TRBV14 and TRBJ2-1; 9 bases match TRBD1. This CDR3 spans 16 amino acids. V trimming: 2 bases; J trimming: 3 bases; junction bases outside the gene matches: 5. The germline V gene encodes CDR1 SGHDN and CDR2 FVKESK. Here the CDR3 reads CASSQPQGADYNEQFF. CDR3 nucleotides: TGTGCCAGCAGCCAACCACAGGGGGCGGACTACAATGAGCAGTTCTTC.